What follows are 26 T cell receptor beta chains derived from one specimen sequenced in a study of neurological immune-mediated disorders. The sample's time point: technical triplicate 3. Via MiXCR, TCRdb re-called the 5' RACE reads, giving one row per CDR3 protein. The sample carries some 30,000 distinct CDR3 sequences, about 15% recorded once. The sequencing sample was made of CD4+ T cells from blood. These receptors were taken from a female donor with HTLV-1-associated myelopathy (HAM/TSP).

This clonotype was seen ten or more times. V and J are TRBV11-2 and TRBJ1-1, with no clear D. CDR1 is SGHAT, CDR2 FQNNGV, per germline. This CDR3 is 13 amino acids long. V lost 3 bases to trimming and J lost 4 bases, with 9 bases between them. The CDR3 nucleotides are TGTGCCAGCAGCTTTAGACCAGGCACTGAAGCTTTCTTT. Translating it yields CASSFRPGTEAFF.

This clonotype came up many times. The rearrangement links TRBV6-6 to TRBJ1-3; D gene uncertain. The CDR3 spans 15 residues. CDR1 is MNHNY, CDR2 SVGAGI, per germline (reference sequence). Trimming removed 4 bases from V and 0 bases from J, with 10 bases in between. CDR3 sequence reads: CASSLDLSSGNTIYF. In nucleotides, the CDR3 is TGTGCCAGCAGTTTGGACCTCTCCTCTGGAAACACCATATATTTT.

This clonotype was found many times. The CDR3 region has the DNA TGTGCCAGCAGTGCAACGGAGGGTCAGCCCCAGCATTTT. The encoded protein is CASSATEGQPQHF. This sequence joins TRBV7-9 and TRBJ1-5; the D is unclear. Trimming pared 6 bases from V and 6 bases from J, leaving 12 bases between. The CDR3 has 13 amino acids. The germline V gene encodes CDR1 SEHNR and CDR2 FQNEAQ (reference sequence).

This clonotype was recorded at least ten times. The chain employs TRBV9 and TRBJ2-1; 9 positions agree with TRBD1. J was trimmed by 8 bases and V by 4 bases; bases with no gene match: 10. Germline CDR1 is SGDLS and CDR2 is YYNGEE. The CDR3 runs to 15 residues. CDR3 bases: TGTGCCAGCAGCACTTCGCCGCGGACAGGGGATGAGCAGTTCTTC. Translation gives CASSTSPRTGDEQFF.

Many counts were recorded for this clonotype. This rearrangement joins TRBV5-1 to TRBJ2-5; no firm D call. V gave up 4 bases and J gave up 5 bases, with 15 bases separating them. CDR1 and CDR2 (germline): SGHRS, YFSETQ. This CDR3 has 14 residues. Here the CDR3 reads CASSPTTTGETQYF. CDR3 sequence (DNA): TGCGCCAGCAGCCCGACCACCACCGGGGAGACCCAGTACTTC.

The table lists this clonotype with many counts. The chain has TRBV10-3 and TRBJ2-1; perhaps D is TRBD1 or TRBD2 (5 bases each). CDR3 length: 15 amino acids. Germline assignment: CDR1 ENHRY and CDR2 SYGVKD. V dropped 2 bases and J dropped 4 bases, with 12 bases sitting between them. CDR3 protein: CAISEEGNGYNEQFF. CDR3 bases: TGTGCCATCAGTGAGGAGGGGAATGGTTACAATGAGCAGTTCTTC.

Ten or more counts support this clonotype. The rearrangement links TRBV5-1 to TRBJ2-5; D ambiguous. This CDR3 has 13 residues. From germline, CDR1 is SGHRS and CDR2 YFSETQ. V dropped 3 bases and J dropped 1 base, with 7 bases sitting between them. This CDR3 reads CASSSPLQETQYF. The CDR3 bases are TGCGCCAGCAGCTCGCCACTCCAAGAGACCCAGTACTTC. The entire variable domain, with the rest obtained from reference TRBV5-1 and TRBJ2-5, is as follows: KAGVTQTPRYLIKTRGQQVTLSCSPISGHRSVSWYQQTPGQGLQFLFEYFSETQRNKGNFPGRFSGRQFSNSRSEMNVSTLELGDSALYLCASSSPLQETQYFGPGTRLLVL.

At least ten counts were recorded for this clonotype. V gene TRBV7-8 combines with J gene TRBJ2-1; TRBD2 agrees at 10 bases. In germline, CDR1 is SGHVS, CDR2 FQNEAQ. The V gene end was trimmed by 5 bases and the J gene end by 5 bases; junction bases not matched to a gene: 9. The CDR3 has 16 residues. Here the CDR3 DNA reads TGTGCCAGCAGCCCAATAGCGGGAGGAAAACACAATGAGCAGTTCTTC. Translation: CASSPIAGGKHNEQFF.

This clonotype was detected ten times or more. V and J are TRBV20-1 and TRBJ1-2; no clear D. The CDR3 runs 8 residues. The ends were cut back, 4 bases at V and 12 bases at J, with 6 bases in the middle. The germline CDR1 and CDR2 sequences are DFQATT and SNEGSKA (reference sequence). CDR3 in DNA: TGCAGTGCTAACTGGGACACCTTC. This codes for CSANWDTF.

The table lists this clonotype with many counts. CDR3 in amino acids: CASSQDPSNTGELFF. In nucleotides, the CDR3 is TGCGCCAGCAGCCAGGATCCGTCGAACACCGGGGAGCTGTTTTTT. V and J are TRBV5-1 and TRBJ2-2, with no clear D. The V end was cut by 4 bases, the J end by 0 bases, with 10 bases between. This CDR3 has 15 residues. The germline V gene has CDR1 SGHRS and CDR2 YFSETQ.

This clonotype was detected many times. The CDR3 loop reads CAWSVTLTSGGPLRTDTQYF. The CDR3 DNA reads as TGTGCCTGGAGTGTAACCCTTACTAGCGGGGGGCCCCTTCGCACAGATACGCAGTATTTT. The chain uses TRBV30 and TRBJ2-3; 12 bases line up with TRBD2. The J segment lost 1 base and the V segment lost 0 bases, leaving 14 bases of the junction unmatched. Germline values: CDR1 GTSNPN, CDR2 SVGIG (reference sequence). This CDR3 has 20 amino acids.

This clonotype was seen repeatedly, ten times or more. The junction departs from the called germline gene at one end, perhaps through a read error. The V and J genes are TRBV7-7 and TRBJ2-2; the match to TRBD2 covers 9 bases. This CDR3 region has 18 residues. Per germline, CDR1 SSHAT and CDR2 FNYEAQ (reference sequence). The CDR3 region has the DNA TGTGCTAGCAGCTTAGAACTAGCGGGTGGCGTGATCACCGGGGAGCTGTTTTTT. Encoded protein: CASSLELAGGVITGELFF.

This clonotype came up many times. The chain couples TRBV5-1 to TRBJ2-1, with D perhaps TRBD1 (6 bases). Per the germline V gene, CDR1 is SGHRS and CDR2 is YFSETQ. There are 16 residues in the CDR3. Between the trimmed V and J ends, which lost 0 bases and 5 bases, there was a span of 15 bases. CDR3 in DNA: TGCGCCAGCAGCTTGGGCGTGGGGGCTGGAAACAATGAGCAGTTCTTC. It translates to CASSLGVGAGNNEQFF.

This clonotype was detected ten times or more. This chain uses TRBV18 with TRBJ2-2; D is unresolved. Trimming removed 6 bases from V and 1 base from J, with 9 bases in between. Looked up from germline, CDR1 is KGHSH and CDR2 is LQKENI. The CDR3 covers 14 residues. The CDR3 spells CASSLPENTGELFF. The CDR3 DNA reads TGTGCCAGCTCTCTACCAGAGAACACCGGGGAGCTGTTTTTT.

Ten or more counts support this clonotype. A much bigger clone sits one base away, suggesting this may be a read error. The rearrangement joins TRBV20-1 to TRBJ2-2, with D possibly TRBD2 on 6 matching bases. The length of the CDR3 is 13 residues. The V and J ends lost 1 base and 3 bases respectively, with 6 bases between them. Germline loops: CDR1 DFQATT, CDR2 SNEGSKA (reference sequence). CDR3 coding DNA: TGCAGTGCTAGAGGGGAGGACACCGGGGAGCTGTTTTTT. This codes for CSARGEDTGELFF.

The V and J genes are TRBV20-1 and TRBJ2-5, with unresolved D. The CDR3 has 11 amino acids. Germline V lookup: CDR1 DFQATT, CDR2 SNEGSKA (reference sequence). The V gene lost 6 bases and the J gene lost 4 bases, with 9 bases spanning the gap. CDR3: CSATLGETQYF. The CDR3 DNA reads TGCAGTGCCACACTTGGAGAGACCCAGTACTTC.

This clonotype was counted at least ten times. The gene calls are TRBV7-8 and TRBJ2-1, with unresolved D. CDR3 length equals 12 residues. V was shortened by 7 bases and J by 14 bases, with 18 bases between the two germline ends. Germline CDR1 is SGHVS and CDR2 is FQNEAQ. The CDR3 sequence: CASNKKTHPKFF. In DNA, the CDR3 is TGTGCCAGCAACAAGAAAACACATCCGAAGTTCTTC. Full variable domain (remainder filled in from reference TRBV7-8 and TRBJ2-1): GAGVSQSPRYKVAKRGQDVALRCDPISGHVSLFWYQQALGQGPEFLTYFQNEAQLDKSGLPSDRFFAERPEGSVSTLKIQRTQQEDSAVYLCASNKKTHPKFFGPGTRLTVL.

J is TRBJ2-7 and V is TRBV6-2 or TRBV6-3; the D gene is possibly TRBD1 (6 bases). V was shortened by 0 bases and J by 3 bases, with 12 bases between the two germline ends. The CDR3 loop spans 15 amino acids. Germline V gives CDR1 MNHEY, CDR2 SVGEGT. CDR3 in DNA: TGTGCCAGCAGTTACTCGAGGGGGTGTTACTACGAGCAGTACTTC. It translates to CASSYSRGCYYEQYF.

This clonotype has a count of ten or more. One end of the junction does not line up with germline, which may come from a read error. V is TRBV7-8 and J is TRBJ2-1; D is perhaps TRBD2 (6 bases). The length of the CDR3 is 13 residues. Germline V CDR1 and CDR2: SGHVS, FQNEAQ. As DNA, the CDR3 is TGTGCCAGCAGCTTATCGGGCGGGGACGGGACGGTCTTC. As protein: CASSLSGGDGTVF. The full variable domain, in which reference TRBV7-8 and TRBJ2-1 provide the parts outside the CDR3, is GAGVSQSPRYKVAKRGQDVALRCDPISGHVSLFWYQQALGQGPEFLTYFQNEAQLDKSGLPSDRFFAERPEGSVSTLKIQRTQQEDSAVYLCASSLSGGDGTVFGPGTRLTVL.

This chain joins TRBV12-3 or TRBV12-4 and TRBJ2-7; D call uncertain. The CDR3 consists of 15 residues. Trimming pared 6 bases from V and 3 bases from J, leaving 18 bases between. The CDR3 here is CASSTESRFLYEQYF. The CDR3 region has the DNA TGTGCCAGCAGCACCGAGTCAAGGTTCCTCTACGAGCAGTACTTC.

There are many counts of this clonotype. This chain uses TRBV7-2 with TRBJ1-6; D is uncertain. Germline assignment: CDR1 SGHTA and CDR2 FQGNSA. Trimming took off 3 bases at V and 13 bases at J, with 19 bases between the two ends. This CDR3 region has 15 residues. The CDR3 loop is CASSFYRTPSSPLHF. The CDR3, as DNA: TGTGCCAGCAGCTTCTACCGGACCCCCTCTTCCCCCCTCCACTTT. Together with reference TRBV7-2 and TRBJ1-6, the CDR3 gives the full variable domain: GAGVSQSPSNKVTEKGKDVELRCDPISGHTALYWYRQSLGQGLEFLIYFQGNSAPDKSGLPSDRFSAERTGGSVSTLTIQRTQQEDSAVYLCASSFYRTPSSPLHFGNGTRLTVT.

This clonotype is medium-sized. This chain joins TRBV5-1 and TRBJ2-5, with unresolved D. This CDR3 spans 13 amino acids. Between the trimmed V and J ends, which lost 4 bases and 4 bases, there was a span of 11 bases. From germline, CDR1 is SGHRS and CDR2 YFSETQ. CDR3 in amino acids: CASSTGGGETQYF. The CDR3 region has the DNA TGCGCCAGCAGCACGGGTGGCGGAGAGACCCAGTACTTC.

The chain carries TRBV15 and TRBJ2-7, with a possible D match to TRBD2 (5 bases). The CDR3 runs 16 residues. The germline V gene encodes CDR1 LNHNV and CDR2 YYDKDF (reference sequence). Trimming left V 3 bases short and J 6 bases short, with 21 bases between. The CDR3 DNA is TGTGCCACCAGCAGGGCCCCACTTCCTGTTACTAGCGAGCAGTACTTC. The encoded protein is CATSRAPLPVTSEQYF.

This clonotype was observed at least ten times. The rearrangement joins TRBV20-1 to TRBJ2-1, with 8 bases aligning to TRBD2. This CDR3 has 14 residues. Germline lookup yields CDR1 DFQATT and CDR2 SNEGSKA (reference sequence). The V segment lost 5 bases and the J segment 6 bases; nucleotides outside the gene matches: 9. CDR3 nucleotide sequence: TGCAGTGCTGGCCTCGGGGGGGCGGCCAATGAGCAGTTCTTC. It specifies CSAGLGGAANEQFF.

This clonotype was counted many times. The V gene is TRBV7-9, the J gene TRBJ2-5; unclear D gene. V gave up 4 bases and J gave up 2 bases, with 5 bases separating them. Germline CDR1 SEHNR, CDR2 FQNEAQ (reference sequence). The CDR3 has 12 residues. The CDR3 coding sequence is TGTGCCAGCAGCTCGACGCAAGAGACCCAGTACTTC. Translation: CASSSTQETQYF.

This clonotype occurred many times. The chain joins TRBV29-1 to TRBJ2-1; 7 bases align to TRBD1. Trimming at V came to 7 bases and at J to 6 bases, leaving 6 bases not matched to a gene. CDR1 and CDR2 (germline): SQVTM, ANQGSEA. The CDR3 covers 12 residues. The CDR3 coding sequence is TGCAGCGCACAGACAGGGAGCAATGAGCAGTTCTTC. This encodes CSAQTGSNEQFF.